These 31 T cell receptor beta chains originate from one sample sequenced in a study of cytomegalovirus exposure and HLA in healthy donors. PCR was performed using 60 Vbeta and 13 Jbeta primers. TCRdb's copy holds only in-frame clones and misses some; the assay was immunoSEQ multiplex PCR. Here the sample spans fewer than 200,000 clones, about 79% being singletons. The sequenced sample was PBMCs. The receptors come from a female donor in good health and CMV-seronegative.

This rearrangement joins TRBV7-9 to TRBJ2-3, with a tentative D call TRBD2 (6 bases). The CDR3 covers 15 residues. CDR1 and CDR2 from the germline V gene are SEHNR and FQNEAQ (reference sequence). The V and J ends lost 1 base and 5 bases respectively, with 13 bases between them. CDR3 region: CASSLGSGWGDTQYF. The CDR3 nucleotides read TGTGCCAGCAGCTTAGGTAGCGGATGGGGAGATACGCAGTATTTT.

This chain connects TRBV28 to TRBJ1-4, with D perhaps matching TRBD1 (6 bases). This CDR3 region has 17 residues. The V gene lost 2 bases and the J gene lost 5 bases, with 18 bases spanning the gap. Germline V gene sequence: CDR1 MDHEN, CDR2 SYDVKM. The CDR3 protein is CASSLRGRGRLNEKLFF. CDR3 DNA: TGTGCCAGCAGTTTAAGGGGGAGGGGACGATTAAATGAAAAACTGTTTTTT.

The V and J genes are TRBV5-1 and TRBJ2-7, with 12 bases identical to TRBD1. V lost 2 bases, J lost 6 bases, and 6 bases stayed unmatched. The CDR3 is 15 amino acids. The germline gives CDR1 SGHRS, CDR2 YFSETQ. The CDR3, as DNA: TGCGCCAGCAGCTTCGCGGGACAGGGGGCCCGCGAGCAGTACTTC. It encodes CASSFAGQGAREQYF.

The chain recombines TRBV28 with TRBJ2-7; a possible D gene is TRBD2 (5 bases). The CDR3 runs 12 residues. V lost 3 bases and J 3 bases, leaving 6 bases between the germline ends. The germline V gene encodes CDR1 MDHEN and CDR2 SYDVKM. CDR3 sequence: CASSLSGYEQYF. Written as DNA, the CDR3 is TGTGCCAGCAGTTTGAGCGGCTACGAGCAGTACTTC.

CDR3 amino acids: CASSALRDRGNEQFF. Written as DNA, the CDR3 is TGTGCCAGCAGCGCCCTCCGGGACAGGGGCAATGAGCAGTTCTTC. J is TRBJ2-1 and V is TRBV9, with 10 positions matching TRBD1. Germline V gene data show CDR1 as SGDLS and CDR2 as YYNGEE. V dropped 3 bases and J dropped 6; count of bases not matched to a gene: 6. The CDR3 contains 15 residues.

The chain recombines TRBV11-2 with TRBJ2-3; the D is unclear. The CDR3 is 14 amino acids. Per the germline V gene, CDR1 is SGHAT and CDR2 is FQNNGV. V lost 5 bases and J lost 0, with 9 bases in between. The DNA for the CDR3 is TGTGCCAGCAGCCCCGGGTTCAGCACAGATACGCAGTATTTT. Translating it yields CASSPGFSTDTQYF.

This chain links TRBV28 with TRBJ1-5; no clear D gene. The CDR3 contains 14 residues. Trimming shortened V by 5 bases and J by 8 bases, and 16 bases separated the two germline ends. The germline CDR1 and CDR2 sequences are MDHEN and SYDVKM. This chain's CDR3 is CASSEGIAREPQHF. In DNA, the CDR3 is TGTGCCAGCAGTGAGGGAATAGCACGGGAGCCCCAGCATTTT. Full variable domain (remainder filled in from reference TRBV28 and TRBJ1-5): DVKVTQSSRYLVKRTGEKVFLECVQDMDHENMFWYRQDPGLGLRLIYFSYDVKMKEKGDIPEGYSVSREKKERFSLILESASTNQTSMYLCASSEGIAREPQHFGDGTRLSIL.

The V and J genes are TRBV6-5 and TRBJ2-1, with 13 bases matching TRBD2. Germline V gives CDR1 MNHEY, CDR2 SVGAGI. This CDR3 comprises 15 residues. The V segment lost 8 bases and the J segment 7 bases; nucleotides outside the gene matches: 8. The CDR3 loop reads CASGRLAGGGNEQFF. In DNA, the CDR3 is TGTGCCAGCGGCCGACTAGCGGGGGGAGGTAATGAGCAGTTCTTC.

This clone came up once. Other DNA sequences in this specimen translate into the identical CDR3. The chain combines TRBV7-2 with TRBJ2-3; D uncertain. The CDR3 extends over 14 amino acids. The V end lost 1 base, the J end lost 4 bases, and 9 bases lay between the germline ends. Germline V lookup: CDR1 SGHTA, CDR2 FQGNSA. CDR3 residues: CASSLGFQSDTQYF. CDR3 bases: TGTGCCAGCAGCTTAGGTTTTCAGTCAGATACGCAGTATTTT.

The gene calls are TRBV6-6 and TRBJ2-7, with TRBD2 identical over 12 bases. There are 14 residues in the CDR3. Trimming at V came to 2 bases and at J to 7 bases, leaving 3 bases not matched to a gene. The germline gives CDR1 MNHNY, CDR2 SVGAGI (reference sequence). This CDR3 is CASSYGTSGQEQYF. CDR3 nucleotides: TGTGCCAGCAGTTACGGGACTAGCGGGCAAGAGCAGTACTTC.

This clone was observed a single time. DNA for the CDR3: TGTGCCAGCAGCGAACCGGGGACTAGCGGGACAGATACGCAGTATTTT. Protein sequence: CASSEPGTSGTDTQYF. This chain uses TRBV5-4 with TRBJ2-3, with 12 bases aligning to TRBD2. The CDR3 contains 16 residues. In germline, CDR1 is SGHNT, CDR2 YYREEE (reference sequence). Germline trimming cut 4 bases from V and 3 bases from J; bases unmatched to any gene: 6.

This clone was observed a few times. The CDR3 region is CASSLEQVFRNTIYF. CDR3 nucleotides: TGTGCCAGCAGCTTGGAACAGGTCTTTAGGAACACCATATATTTT. V and J are TRBV5-5 and TRBJ1-3; tentatively, D is TRBD1 (5 bases). The CDR3 runs 15 residues. V dropped 0 bases and J dropped 7 bases, with 14 bases sitting between them. Germline CDR1 is SGHKS and CDR2 is YYEKEE (reference sequence). Supplemented by reference TRBV5-5 and TRBJ1-3, the full variable domain reads DAGVTQSPTHLIKTRGQQVTLRCSPISGHKSVSWYQQVLGQGPQFIFQYYEKEERGRGNFPDRFSARQFPNYSSELNVNALLLGDSALYLCASSLEQVFRNTIYFGEGSWLTVV.

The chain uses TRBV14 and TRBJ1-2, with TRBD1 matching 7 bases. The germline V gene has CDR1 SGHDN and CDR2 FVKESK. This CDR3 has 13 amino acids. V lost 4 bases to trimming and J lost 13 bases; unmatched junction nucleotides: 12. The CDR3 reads CASSLDRVGSFTF. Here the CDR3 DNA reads TGTGCCAGCAGCCTTGACAGGGTTGGATCGTTCACCTTC.

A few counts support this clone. The CDR3 loop reads CASSVKTGDGIHF. CDR3 DNA sequence: TGTGCCAGCAGCGTAAAGACAGGGGACGGGATCCACTTT. The chain couples TRBV9 to TRBJ1-6; 8 bases match TRBD1. Germline V gene sequence: CDR1 SGDLS, CDR2 YYNGEE. The CDR3 covers 13 residues. V shed 1 base and J 17 bases; nucleotides not matched to a gene: 8.

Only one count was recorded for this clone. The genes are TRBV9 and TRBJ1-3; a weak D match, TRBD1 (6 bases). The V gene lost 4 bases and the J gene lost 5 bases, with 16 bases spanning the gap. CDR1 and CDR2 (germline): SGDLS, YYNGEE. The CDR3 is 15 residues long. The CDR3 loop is CASSQGQYRRNTIYF. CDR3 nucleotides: TGTGCCAGCAGCCAAGGACAGTATCGCAGAAACACCATATATTTT.

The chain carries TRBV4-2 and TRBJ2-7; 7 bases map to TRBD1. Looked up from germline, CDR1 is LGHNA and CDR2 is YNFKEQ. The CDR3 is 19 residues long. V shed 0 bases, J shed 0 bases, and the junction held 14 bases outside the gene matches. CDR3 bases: TGTGCCAGCAGCCAAGATCCAACCGCCGGGACAGCGAGCTCCTACGAGCAGTACTTC. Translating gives CASSQDPTAGTASSYEQYF.

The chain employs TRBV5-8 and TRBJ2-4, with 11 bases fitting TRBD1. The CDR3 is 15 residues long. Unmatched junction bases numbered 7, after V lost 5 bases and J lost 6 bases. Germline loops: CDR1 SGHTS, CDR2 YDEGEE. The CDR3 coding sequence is TGTGCCAGCAGGCACAAGGGGACAGGGGGAAACATTCAGTACTTC. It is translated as CASRHKGTGGNIQYF.

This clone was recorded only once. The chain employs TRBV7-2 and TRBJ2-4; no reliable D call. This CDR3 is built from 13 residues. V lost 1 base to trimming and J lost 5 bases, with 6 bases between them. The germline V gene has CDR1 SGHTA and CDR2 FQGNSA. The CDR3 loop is CASSLGLENIQYF. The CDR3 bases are TGTGCCAGCAGCTTAGGTCTCGAAAACATTCAGTACTTC.

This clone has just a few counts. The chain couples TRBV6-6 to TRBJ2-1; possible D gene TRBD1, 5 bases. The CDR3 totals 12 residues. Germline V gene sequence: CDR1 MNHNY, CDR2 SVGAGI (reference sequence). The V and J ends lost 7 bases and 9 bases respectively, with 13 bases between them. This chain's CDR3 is CASTDQGGEQFF. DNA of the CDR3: TGTGCCAGCACTGACCAGGGTGGTGAGCAGTTCTTC.

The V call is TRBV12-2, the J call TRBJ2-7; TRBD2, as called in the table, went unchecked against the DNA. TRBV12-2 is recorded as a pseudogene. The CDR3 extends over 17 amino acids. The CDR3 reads CASRPQRVCEVTYEQYF. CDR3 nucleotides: TGTGCAAGTCGCCCCCAACGGGTGTGTGAGGTTACCTACGAGCAGTACTTC.

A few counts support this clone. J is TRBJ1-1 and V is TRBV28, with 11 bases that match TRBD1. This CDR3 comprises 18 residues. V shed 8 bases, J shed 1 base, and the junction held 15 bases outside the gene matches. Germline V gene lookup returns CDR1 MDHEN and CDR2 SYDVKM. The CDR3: CASPGTGGSNYRNTEAFF. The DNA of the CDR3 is TGTGCCAGCCCCGGGACAGGGGGATCTAATTACCGGAACACTGAAGCTTTCTTT.

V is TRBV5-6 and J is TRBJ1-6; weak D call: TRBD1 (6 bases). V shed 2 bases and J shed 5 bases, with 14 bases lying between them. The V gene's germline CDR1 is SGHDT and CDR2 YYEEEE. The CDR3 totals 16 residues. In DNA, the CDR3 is TGTGCCAGCAGCTTATTCGGGGGGCCCAATAATTCACCCCTCCACTTT. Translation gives CASSLFGGPNNSPLHF.

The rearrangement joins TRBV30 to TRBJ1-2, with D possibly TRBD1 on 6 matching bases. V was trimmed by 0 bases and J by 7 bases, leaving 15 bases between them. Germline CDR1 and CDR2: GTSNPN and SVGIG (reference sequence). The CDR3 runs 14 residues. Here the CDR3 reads CAWSVLRGAGGYTF. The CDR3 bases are TGTGCCTGGAGTGTTTTACGGGGGGCGGGTGGCTACACCTTC.

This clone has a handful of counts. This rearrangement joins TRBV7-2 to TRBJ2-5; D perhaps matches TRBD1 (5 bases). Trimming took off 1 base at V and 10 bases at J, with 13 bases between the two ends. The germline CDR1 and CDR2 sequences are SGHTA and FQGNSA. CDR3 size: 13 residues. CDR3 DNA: TGTGCCAGCAGCTTAGAACAGGAAGGAAACCAGTACTTC. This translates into CASSLEQEGNQYF.

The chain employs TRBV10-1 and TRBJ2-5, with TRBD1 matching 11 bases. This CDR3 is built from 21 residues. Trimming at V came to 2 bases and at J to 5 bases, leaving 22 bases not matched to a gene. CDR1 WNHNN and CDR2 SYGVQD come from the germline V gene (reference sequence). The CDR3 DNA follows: TGCGCCAGCAGTGAGGTGGTTGGACAGGGGGCGGCTAGCCCTCCCGGGGAGACCCAGTACTTC. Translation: CASSEVVGQGAASPPGETQYF.

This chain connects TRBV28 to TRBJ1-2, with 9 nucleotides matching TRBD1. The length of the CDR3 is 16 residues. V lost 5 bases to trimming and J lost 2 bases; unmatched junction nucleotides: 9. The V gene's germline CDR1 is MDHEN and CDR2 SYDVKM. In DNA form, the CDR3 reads TGTGCCAGCAGTCCCCGGGGACAGGGAGGGAACTATGGCTACACCTTC. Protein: CASSPRGQGGNYGYTF.

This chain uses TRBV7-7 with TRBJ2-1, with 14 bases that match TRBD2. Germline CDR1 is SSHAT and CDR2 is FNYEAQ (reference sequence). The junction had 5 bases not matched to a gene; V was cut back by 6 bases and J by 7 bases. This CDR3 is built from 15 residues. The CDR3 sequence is CASSSGTSGRNEQFF. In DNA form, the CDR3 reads TGTGCCAGCAGTTCCGGGACTAGCGGGAGAAATGAGCAGTTCTTC. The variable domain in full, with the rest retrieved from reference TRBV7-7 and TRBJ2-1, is GAGVSQSPRYKVTKRGQDVTLRCDPISSHATLYWYQQALGQGPEFLTYFNYEAQPDKSGLPSDRFSAERPEGSISTLTIQRTEQRDSAMYRCASSSGTSGRNEQFFGPGTRLTVL.

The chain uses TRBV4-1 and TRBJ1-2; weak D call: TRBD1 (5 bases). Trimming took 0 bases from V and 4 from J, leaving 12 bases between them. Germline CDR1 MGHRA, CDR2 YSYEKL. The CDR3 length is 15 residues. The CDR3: CASSQDGGNRYGYTF. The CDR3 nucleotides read TGCGCCAGCAGCCAAGACGGGGGTAACCGCTATGGCTACACCTTC.

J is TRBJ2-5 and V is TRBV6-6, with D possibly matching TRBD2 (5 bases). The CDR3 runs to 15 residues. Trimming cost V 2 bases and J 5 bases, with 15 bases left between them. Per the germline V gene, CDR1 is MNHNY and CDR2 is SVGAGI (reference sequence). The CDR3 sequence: CASSYLLQSGETQYF. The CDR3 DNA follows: TGTGCCAGCAGTTACCTTCTCCAATCGGGGGAGACCCAGTACTTC.

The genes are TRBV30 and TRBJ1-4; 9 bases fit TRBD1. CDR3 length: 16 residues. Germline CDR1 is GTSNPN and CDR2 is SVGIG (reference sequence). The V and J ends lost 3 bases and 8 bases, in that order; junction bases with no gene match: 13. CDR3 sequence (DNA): TGTGCCTGGAGCCCTATAATGGGGACAGGGAAAGAAAAACTGTTTTTT. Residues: CAWSPIMGTGKEKLFF.

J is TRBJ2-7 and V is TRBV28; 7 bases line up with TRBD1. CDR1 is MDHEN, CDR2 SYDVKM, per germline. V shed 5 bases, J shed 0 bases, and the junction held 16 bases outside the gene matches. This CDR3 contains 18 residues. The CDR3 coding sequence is TGTGCCAGCAGTCTCCGACAGGGATCGATCCGACTCTCCTACGAGCAGTACTTC. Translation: CASSLRQGSIRLSYEQYF.